This T cell receptor (beta chain) derives from a study of blood T cell repertoires in COVID-19. Background on the study: Samples of COVID-19 (acute and convalescent) were obtained from the United States, Italy and Spain.

This table comes from immunoSEQ multiplex PCR, and its TCRdb copy is limited to in-frame clones, with some not included. The sample shows approximately 140,000 clones, about 91% of them seen only once. The CDR3 totals 21 residues. The germline V and J ends were trimmed by 0 bases and 3 bases, with 26 bases remaining between them. CDR1 is KGHSH and CDR2 is LQKENI in the germline V gene. Sequenced input: peripheral blood. The sequence came from a human donor in a cohort sampled during active COVID-19. The chain carries TRBV18 and TRBJ2-2; maybe TRBD1 (5 bases). CDR3 amino acids: CASSPPFSTIGHPGDTGELFF. The CDR3 DNA follows: TGTGCCAGCTCACCACCGTTTAGTACGATAGGACACCCTGGGGACACCGGGGAGCTGTTTTTT.